A selection of T cell receptor beta chains follows, all from one sample in a study of T cell responses to AZD1222 COVID-19 vaccine. Using immunoSEQ multiplex PCR, the repertoire was profiled, and TCRdb retains in-frame clones only, with some absent. Of about 150,000 clones in the sample, 88% were seen once. Source: peripheral blood, taken on day 0 of AZD1222 vaccination. The source of these receptors is an adult in good health. Both conserved end residues are part of each CDR3. The D gene is left open where the match is weak. Not all rows give a size; the values are once, few, many and, for expanded clones, a class.

NA,NA,TRBV19,TRBJ2-2,CAARTGGTGELFF,TGTGCCGCCCGCACTGGCGGGACCGGGGAGCTGTTTTTT
NA,NA,TRBV7-2,TRBJ2-5,CASSLDAGGPQYF,TGTGCCAGCAGCTTAGATGCCGGCGGGCCCCAGTACTTC
NA,TRBD2,TRBV7-3,TRBJ2-3,CASSFSSGGTDTQYF,TGTGCCAGCAGCTTCTCTAGCGGGGGCACAGATACGCAGTATTTT
NA,NA,TRBV20-1,TRBJ1-5,CSASPGNQPQHF,TGCAGTGCTAGTCCAGGCAATCAGCCCCAGCATTTT
NA,NA,TRBV6-5,TRBJ1-5,CASRDSYSNQPQHF,TGTGCCAGCAGGGACAGTTATAGCAATCAGCCCCAGCATTTT
NA,NA,TRBV4-2,TRBJ2-6,CASSPAGGNGANVLTF,TGTGCCAGCAGCCCCGCCGGGGGTAACGGGGCCAACGTCCTGACTTTC
NA,NA,TRBV4-1,TRBJ2-7,CASSHPDSQGEQYF,TGCGCCAGCAGCCACCCGGACTCCCAGGGCGAGCAGTACTTC
NA,NA,TRBV7-8,TRBJ1-3,CASSSFWGGGSGNTIYF,TGTGCCAGCAGCTCGTTCTGGGGGGGAGGATCTGGAAACACCATATATTTT
NA,NA,TRBV18,TRBJ1-5,CASSPGVQPQHF,TGTGCCAGCTCACCGGGAGTTCAGCCCCAGCATTTT
NA,TRBD1,TRBV5-6,TRBJ2-2,CASSLSGGADTGELFF,TGTGCCAGCAGCTTGTCAGGGGGCGCTGACACCGGGGAGCTGTTTTTT
NA,NA,TRBV3-1/TRBV3-2,TRBJ2-2,CASSQPPPGELFF,TGTGCCAGCAGTCAACCCCCGCCCGGGGAGCTGTTTTTT
NA,NA,TRBV7-2,TRBJ1-2,CASSLAGRIDYGYTF,TGTGCCAGCAGCTTAGCGGGCCGGATCGACTATGGCTACACCTTC
NA,TRBD1,TRBV10-3,TRBJ1-1,CAITGEGVNTEAFF,TGTGCCATTACAGGGGAGGGGGTGAACACTGAAGCTTTCTTT
NA,NA,TRBV19,TRBJ1-6,CASKLSSYNSPLHF,TGTGCCAGCAAGCTGAGCTCCTATAATTCACCCCTCCACTTT
NA,TRBD1,TRBV5-4,TRBJ1-1,CASSSTGAPEAFF,TGTGCCAGCAGCTCCACAGGGGCTCCTGAAGCTTTCTTT
few,TRBD2,TRBV6-4,TRBJ2-1,CASSDETSGSYNEQFF,TGTGCCAGCAGTGACGAGACTAGCGGCTCCTACAATGAGCAGTTCTTC
NA,NA,TRBV29-1,TRBJ1-2,CSVPAGHGYTF,TGCAGCGTTCCCGCAGGGCATGGCTACACCTTC
NA,TRBD2,TRBV4-1,TRBJ2-7,CASSQRTSGSYEQYF,TGCGCCAGCAGCCAACGGACTAGCGGATCCTACGAGCAGTACTTC
NA,NA,TRBV5-1,TRBJ2-7,CASSTEGRTYEQYF,TGCGCCAGCAGCACGGAGGGGAGAACCTACGAGCAGTACTTC
few,NA,TRBV19,TRBJ1-4,CASSIEGGEKLFF,TGTGCCAGTAGTATTGAGGGAGGTGAAAAACTGTTTTTT
NA,NA,TRBV5-6,TRBJ2-1,CASSLGQGSYNEQFF,TGTGCCAGCAGCCTGGGGCAGGGATCCTACAATGAGCAGTTCTTC
NA,TRBD2,TRBV28,TRBJ2-7,CASSNSGGIYEQYF,TGTGCCAGCAGCAATAGCGGGGGGATATACGAGCAGTACTTC
NA,NA,TRBV4-3,TRBJ1-2,CASSQGGNYGYTF,TGCGCCAGCAGCCAAGGGGGGAACTATGGCTACACCTTC
NA,NA,TRBV10-3,TRBJ1-1,CAISAGPGGTEAFF,TGTGCCATCAGTGCGGGCCCGGGGGGGACTGAAGCTTTCTTT
NA,TRBD2,TRBV7-2,TRBJ2-7,CASSLDWGRVREQYF,TGTGCCAGCAGCTTAGATTGGGGGAGGGTCAGGGAGCAGTACTTC
NA,NA,TRBV29-1,TRBJ2-3,CSVGVYGGPTDTQYF,TGCAGCGTTGGGGTTTACGGGGGCCCCACAGATACGCAGTATTTT
NA,TRBD1,TRBV5-1,TRBJ1-2,CASSLDRVGIGYTF,TGCGCCAGCAGCCTTGACAGGGTAGGAATTGGCTACACCTTC
NA,NA,TRBV18,TRBJ1-2,CASSPGDGDFYGYTF,TGTGCCAGCTCACCGGGGGACGGGGACTTCTATGGCTACACCTTC
NA,TRBD2,TRBV6-5,TRBJ2-1,CALKAGPSIRNEQFF,TGTGCCCTCAAAGCGGGACCTAGTATCAGGAATGAGCAGTTCTTC
NA,NA,TRBV3-1/TRBV3-2,TRBJ1-1,CASSQLTVNTEAFF,TGTGCCAGCAGCCAATTAACGGTTAACACTGAAGCTTTCTTT
NA,NA,TRBV6-5,TRBJ2-7,CASSYDSGVHEQYF,TGTGCCAGCAGTTACGATTCAGGTGTCCACGAGCAGTACTTC
NA,TRBD1,TRBV7-2,TRBJ1-1,CASSFDRDFTEAFF,TGTGCCAGCAGCTTCGACAGGGATTTCACTGAAGCTTTCTTT
NA,NA,TRBV7-9,TRBJ2-1,CASSEDHNEQFF,TGTGCCAGCAGCGAAGACCACAATGAGCAGTTCTTC
NA,TRBD2,TRBV7-8,TRBJ2-1,CASSRHSGGAINEQFF,TGTGCCAGCAGTCGACATAGCGGGGGAGCTATCAATGAGCAGTTCTTC
NA,NA,TRBV5-6,TRBJ2-7,CASSLGMQGREQYF,TGTGCCAGCAGCTTGGGTATGCAGGGAAGGGAGCAGTACTTC
NA,NA,TRBV28,TRBJ2-7,CASSLAGVRYEQYF,TGTGCCAGCAGTTTAGCAGGGGTGAGGTACGAGCAGTACTTC
few,NA,TRBV2,TRBJ1-5,CASSERGLSNQPQHF,TGTGCCAGCAGTGAACGGGGGCTGAGCAATCAGCCCCAGCATTTT
NA,TRBD2,TRBV29-1,TRBJ2-1,CSVVRGVNEQFF,TGCAGCGTTGTGCGGGGGGTCAATGAGCAGTTCTTC
NA,NA,TRBV5-4,TRBJ2-1,CASSTEGAAYNEQFF,TGTGCCAGCAGCACGGAGGGGGCAGCCTACAATGAGCAGTTCTTC
NA,NA,TRBV9,TRBJ1-3,CASSADSFSGNTIYF,TGTGCCAGCAGCGCAGACTCGTTCTCTGGAAACACCATATATTTT
NA,TRBD2,TRBV9,TRBJ2-2,CASSRSAGGPGTGELFF,TGTGCCAGCAGCAGGTCAGCGGGGGGGCCGGGCACCGGGGAGCTGTTTTTT
NA,TRBD2,TRBV3-1/TRBV3-2,TRBJ2-4,CASSPGGRLSIQYF,TGTGCCAGCAGCCCGGGGGGGCGGTTGAGCATTCAGTACTTC
NA,NA,TRBV28,TRBJ1-4,CASSFAGGAPTNEKLFF,TGTGCCAGCAGTTTCGCGGGGGGGGCCCCAACTAATGAAAAACTGTTTTTT
once,TRBD1,TRBV7-9,TRBJ2-3,CASSLDRGSDTQYF,TGTGCCAGCAGCCTAGACAGGGGGTCAGATACGCAGTATTTT
NA,NA,TRBV6-2/TRBV6-3,TRBJ2-7,CASSARGATTLFSLYEQYF,TGTGCCAGCAGTGCCCGAGGGGCTACCACCCTCTTTTCACTCTACGAGCAGTACTTC
NA,NA,TRBV6-2/TRBV6-3,TRBJ1-1,CASSLKVTEAFF,TGTGCCAGCAGCCTCAAGGTCACTGAAGCTTTCTTT
once,NA,TRBV14,TRBJ1-5,CASSQDGFLVGFSNQPQHF,TGTGCCAGCAGCCAAGATGGGTTTCTCGTTGGGTTTAGCAATCAGCCCCAGCATTTT
NA,NA,TRBV6-6,TRBJ1-2,CASSKYDRTNYGYTF,TGTGCCAGCAGTAAATACGACAGGACTAACTATGGCTACACCTTC
NA,NA,TRBV29-1,TRBJ2-7,CSVGETYEQYF,TGCAGCGTTGGGGAGACCTACGAGCAGTACTTC
NA,NA,TRBV6-5,TRBJ1-5,CASRSVRGSNQPQHF,TGTGCCAGCAGAAGTGTCCGGGGGAGCAATCAGCCCCAGCATTTT
NA,NA,TRBV6-2/TRBV6-3,TRBJ2-7,CASSYSVSRGGRSIHHEQYF,TGTGCCAGCAGTTACTCAGTTTCGCGCGGCGGCAGATCGATTCACCACGAGCAGTACTTC
NA,NA,TRBV5-1,TRBJ1-5,CASSRGGESNQPQHF,TGCGCCAGCAGCCGAGGCGGGGAGAGCAATCAGCCCCAGCATTTT
NA,TRBD1,TRBV7-2,TRBJ1-5,CASSSVGAGGGQPQHF,TGTGCCAGCAGCTCAGTAGGGGCAGGGGGAGGTCAGCCCCAGCATTTT
NA,NA,TRBV2,TRBJ2-7,CASRDGHSSYEQYF,TGTGCCAGCAGAGACGGACACAGCTCCTACGAGCAGTACTTC
NA,NA,TRBV9,TRBJ1-1,CASSVGRDTEAFF,TGTGCCAGCAGCGTAGGACGGGACACTGAAGCTTTCTTT
NA,NA,TRBV24-1,TRBJ2-5,CATSDPGLPTQYF,TGTGCCACCAGTGATCCGGGACTCCCGACCCAGTACTTC
NA,NA,TRBV5-8,TRBJ1-5,CASSRDRNVFNQPQHF,TGTGCCAGCAGCCGCGACAGGAACGTCTTCAATCAGCCCCAGCATTTT